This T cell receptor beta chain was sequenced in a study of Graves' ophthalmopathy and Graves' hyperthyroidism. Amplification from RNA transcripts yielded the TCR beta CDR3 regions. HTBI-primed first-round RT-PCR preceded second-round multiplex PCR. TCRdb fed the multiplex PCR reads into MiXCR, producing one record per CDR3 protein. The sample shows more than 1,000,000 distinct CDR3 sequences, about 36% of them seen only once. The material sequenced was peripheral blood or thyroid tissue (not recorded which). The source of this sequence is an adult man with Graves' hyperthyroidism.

The CDR3 nucleotides are TGTGCCAGTAGTCCAACCGGCTTGGGTTCACCCCTCCACTTT. This translates into CASSPTGLGSPLHF. The chain employs TRBV19 and TRBJ1-6; unclear D gene. The CDR3 has 14 residues. Trimming took 5 bases from V and 9 from J, leaving 14 bases between them. Germline CDR1 and CDR2: LNHDA and SQIVND (reference sequence).